The table lists the clone carrying this T cell receptor (beta chain) with a few counts. The antigen is not known. The junction differs from germline at one of its ends, possibly a read error. The record originates from a study of T cell responses to AZD1222 COVID-19 vaccine. Broader study findings: Donors were chiefly white British, with a greater number of females, and clonal diversity was perhaps underestimated. Repertoire collection took place solely once the T cell response had peaked. Two AZD1222 doses significantly raised spike-specific TCR breadth and depth over controls. The study found vaccine-associated CD4 TCRs spanning spike, dominant at 160-218 and 743-854.

Looked up from germline, CDR1 is MNHNS and CDR2 is SASEGT. CDR3 length: 14 amino acids. Only in-frame clones appear in the TCRdb table, and some are missing; sequencing was by immunoSEQ multiplex PCR. Of fewer than 80,000 clones listed, 79% were seen once; the top ten hold approximately 23%. The chain couples TRBV6-1 to TRBJ1-5; possible D gene TRBD1, 6 bases. The sample in question was peripheral blood, obtained on day 0 of MenACWY control vaccination. The clonotype was recovered from an adult in good health. DNA for the CDR3: TGTGCCAGCAGTGATTCCAGGGGCAAGCAGCCCCAGCATTTT. Translated: CASSDSRGKQPQHF.